Each of the 28 T cell receptor beta chains below was sequenced from the same sample in a study of blood T cell repertoires in COVID-19. Assay: immunoSEQ multiplex PCR; the TCRdb copy retains only in-frame clones and omits some. The sample lists roughly 220,000 clones, around 84% occurring once. The sample comprised peripheral blood. The receptor set was obtained from a man aged 30 to 39 with active or convalescent COVID-19.

This chain joins TRBV7-2 and TRBJ1-2, with TRBD1 matching over 7 bases. Losses at the gene ends were 4 bases for V and 1 base for J; bases not matched to a gene: 3. Germline-derived CDR1 and CDR2 are SGHTA and FQGNSA. The CDR3 runs 14 residues. Here the CDR3 DNA reads TGTGCCAGCAGCTCGGGACAGTTTAACTATGGCTACACCTTC. Its translation is CASSSGQFNYGYTF. Drawing the rest from reference TRBV7-2 and TRBJ1-2, the complete variable domain is GAGVSQSPSNKVTEKGKDVELRCDPISGHTALYWYRQSLGQGLEFLIYFQGNSAPDKSGLPSDRFSAERTGGSVSTLTIQRTQQEDSAVYLCASSSGQFNYGYTFGSGTRLTVV.

Comments on this clone: In the same sample, other DNA sequences code for this CDR3. V is TRBV7-2 and J is TRBJ2-5, with 7 positions matching TRBD2. V lost 3 bases and J lost 4; bases outside the gene matches: 2. CDR1 and CDR2 from the germline V gene are SGHTA and FQGNSA. This CDR3 has 13 residues. CDR3 nucleotides: TGTGCCAGCAGCTTGACTAGCCTAGAGACCCAGTACTTC. Translation: CASSLTSLETQYF.

The CDR3 DNA follows: TGCGCCAGCAGCTCTCCACTAGCGGGAAGGAGAAGCTCCTACAATGAGCAGTTCTTC. Translated: CASSSPLAGRRSSYNEQFF. This chain uses TRBV5-1 with TRBJ2-1; TRBD2 agrees at 10 bases. In germline, CDR1 is SGHRS, CDR2 YFSETQ. There are 19 residues in the CDR3. Trimming cost V 3 bases and J 0 bases; bases outside gene matches: 12.

This chain connects TRBV7-6 to TRBJ2-7; possibly TRBD2 for D (6 bases). CDR1 SGHVS and CDR2 FNYEAQ come from the germline V gene. CDR3 length: 14 residues. Trimming cost V 1 base and J 2 bases, with 9 bases left between them. This CDR3 is CASSLEEGAYEQYF. The CDR3 DNA follows: TGTGCCAGCAGCTTAGAGGAGGGCGCCTACGAGCAGTACTTC.

The rearrangement links TRBV28 to TRBJ2-3; 9 bases are a match to TRBD1. Germline values: CDR1 MDHEN, CDR2 SYDVKM. V was pared by 1 base and J by 5 bases, with 16 bases of the junction left unmatched. The CDR3 runs 19 residues. CDR3 region: CASSLYHPLQGALEDTQYF. The CDR3, as DNA: TGTGCCAGCAGTTTATATCACCCCCTACAGGGGGCGCTTGAAGATACGCAGTATTTT. Drawing the rest from reference TRBV28 and TRBJ2-3, the complete variable domain is DVKVTQSSRYLVKRTGEKVFLECVQDMDHENMFWYRQDPGLGLRLIYFSYDVKMKEKGDIPEGYSVSREKKERFSLILESASTNQTSMYLCASSLYHPLQGALEDTQYFGPGTRLTVL.

The chain carries TRBV7-2 and TRBJ2-1; a possible D gene is TRBD1 (5 bases). Looked up from germline, CDR1 is SGHTA and CDR2 is FQGNSA. The CDR3 runs 14 residues. V lost 2 bases and J 9 bases, leaving 14 bases between the germline ends. The CDR3 here is CASSLSPGAGEQFF. In nucleotides, the CDR3 is TGTGCCAGCAGCTTAAGTCCTGGGGCCGGTGAGCAGTTCTTC. Together with reference TRBV7-2 and TRBJ2-1, the CDR3 gives the full variable domain: GAGVSQSPSNKVTEKGKDVELRCDPISGHTALYWYRQSLGQGLEFLIYFQGNSAPDKSGLPSDRFSAERTGGSVSTLTIQRTQQEDSAVYLCASSLSPGAGEQFFGPGTRLTVL.

The J gene is TRBJ1-1, the V gene TRBV5-6; D perhaps matches TRBD1 (5 bases). In germline, CDR1 is SGHDT, CDR2 YYEEEE. Trimming pared 0 bases from V and 0 bases from J, leaving 12 bases between. This CDR3 is 16 amino acids long. CDR3 DNA: TGTGCCAGCAGCTTGGGCGTAGGGGCCTTGAACACTGAAGCTTTCTTT. It yields the protein CASSLGVGALNTEAFF.

This chain links TRBV21-1 with TRBJ2-3; the table names TRBD2, a call not compared with the DNA. TRBV21-1 is a pseudogene locus. The CDR3 has 17 residues. The CDR3 spells CASSKAQCGGITDTQYF. CDR3 coding DNA: TGTGCCAGCAGCAAAGCGCAATGCGGGGGGATAACAGATACGCAGTATTTT.

The V call is TRBV19, the J call TRBJ1-1; D might be TRBD1 (6 bases). This CDR3 has 13 residues. The germline V gene has CDR1 LNHDA and CDR2 SQIVND (reference sequence). Between the trimmed V and J ends, which lost 9 bases and 0 bases, there was a span of 11 bases. The CDR3 coding sequence is TGTGCCAGCAGAGACAGGCTGAACACTGAAGCTTTCTTT. Encoded protein: CASRDRLNTEAFF.

The rearrangement uses TRBV3-1 (or the pseudogene TRBV3-2) and TRBJ2-5, with TRBD2 identical over 7 bases. The junction had 8 bases not matched to a gene; V was cut back by 2 bases and J by 5 bases. CDR1 LGHDT and CDR2 YNNKEL come from the germline V gene (reference sequence). The CDR3 runs to 15 residues. Here the CDR3 reads CASSQQGLSTETQYF. The CDR3, as DNA: TGTGCCAGCAGCCAACAGGGACTAAGCACGGAGACCCAGTACTTC.

This chain links TRBV6-5 with TRBJ1-2; D not certain. The CDR3 is 15 amino acids. V lost 0 bases to trimming and J lost 4 bases, with 12 bases between them. CDR1 and CDR2 from the germline V gene are MNHEY and SVGAGI. CDR3 sequence (DNA): TGTGCCAGCAGTTACTCGGTCGAGGGCGCCTATGGCTACACCTTC. Amino acid sequence: CASSYSVEGAYGYTF.

The chain combines TRBV28 with TRBJ1-1; 7 bases are a match to TRBD1. The CDR3 has 15 residues. Per the germline V gene, CDR1 is MDHEN and CDR2 is SYDVKM. V lost 6 bases and J lost 0; bases outside the gene matches: 7. The CDR3 region is CASSLGQLLNTEAFF. DNA for the CDR3: TGTGCCAGCAGCCTGGGACAGTTATTGAACACTGAAGCTTTCTTT.

V usage is TRBV4-1 and J usage is TRBJ1-4; D possibly corresponds to TRBD1 (6 bases). Germline values: CDR1 MGHRA, CDR2 YSYEKL. Trimming stripped 2 bases from V and 5 bases from J, with 12 bases between. The CDR3 consists of 15 residues. CDR3 in DNA: TGCGCCAGCAGCCAAATGGACAGAAAGAATGAAAAACTGTTTTTT. The encoded protein is CASSQMDRKNEKLFF.

The V gene is TRBV6-5, the J gene TRBJ2-3; maybe TRBD1 (7 bases). CDR3 size: 15 residues. Germline values: CDR1 MNHEY, CDR2 SVGAGI. Trimming left V 0 bases short and J 6 bases short, with 13 bases between. CDR3 DNA: TGTGCCAGCAGTTACTCAGGAGGGGGCGGGGATACGCAGTATTTT. This codes for CASSYSGGGGDTQYF.

The rearrangement links TRBV9 to TRBJ2-3; 9 nucleotides agree with TRBD2. Germline V gene sequence: CDR1 SGDLS, CDR2 YYNGEE. With V trimmed by 4 bases and J by 1 base, 7 bases remained unmatched. The CDR3 runs 16 residues. In nucleotides, the CDR3 is TGTGCCAGCAGCCCCCGGACTAGCGCCCGCACAGATACGCAGTATTTT. Its translation: CASSPRTSARTDTQYF. Full variable domain (missing parts from reference TRBV9 and TRBJ2-3): DSGVTQTPKHLITATGQRVTLRCSPRSGDLSVYWYQQSLDQGLQFLIQYYNGEERAKGNILERFSAQQFPDLHSELNLSSLELGDSALYFCASSPRTSARTDTQYFGPGTRLTVL.

Comment on this clone: One end of the junction is discordant with germline, which a read error may explain. The V call is TRBV7-2, the J call TRBJ2-4; D possibly corresponds to TRBD2 (5 bases). CDR1 and CDR2 (germline): SGHTA, FQGNSA. CDR3 length equals 14 residues. The CDR3 sequence: CASSLEGAQNIQYF. As DNA, the CDR3 is TGTGCCAGCAGCTTAGAGGGAGCCCAAAACATTCAGTACTTC.

The rearrangement links TRBV7-8 to TRBJ2-1; the match to TRBD2 covers 11 bases. Germline V gives CDR1 SGHVS, CDR2 FQNEAQ. The CDR3 has 19 amino acids. The V gene end was trimmed by 0 bases and the J gene end by 2 bases; junction bases not matched to a gene: 9. The CDR3 reads CASSLARASGGTPYNEQFF. CDR3 coding DNA: TGTGCCAGCAGCTTAGCTAGGGCTAGCGGGGGGACCCCCTACAATGAGCAGTTCTTC.

Notes on this clone: The junction and the germline gene differ at one end; a read error may be behind it. The chain couples TRBV6-6 to TRBJ2-1; 7 bases fit TRBD2. Germline V gene data show CDR1 as MNHNY and CDR2 as SVGAGI (reference sequence). The CDR3 sequence is 12 residues long. CDR3 residues: CASSYSGGSGIF. CDR3 DNA sequence: TGTGCCAGCAGTTACTCGGGCGGGAGCGGGATCTTC.

V and J are TRBV5-1 and TRBJ2-7, with TRBD2 matching 10 bases. Germline CDR1 is SGHRS and CDR2 is YFSETQ. J gave up 3 bases and V 2 bases, and 5 bases lay outside the gene matches. The CDR3 is 15 amino acids. The CDR3 nucleotides read TGCGCCAGCAGCTTTCTAACTAGCGGGAACTACGAGCAGTACTTC. Translating it yields CASSFLTSGNYEQYF.

The chain recombines TRBV6-5 with TRBJ2-3, with a weak D call TRBD2 (5 bases). Germline loops: CDR1 MNHEY, CDR2 SVGAGI. The V end lost 0 bases, the J end lost 5 bases, and 15 bases lay between the germline ends. The CDR3 extends over 16 amino acids. CDR3 in DNA: TGTGCCAGCAGTTACTCCGAGCGGTTCAGTAGAGATACGCAGTATTTT. The encoded protein is CASSYSERFSRDTQYF.

V is TRBV6-2 or TRBV6-3 and J is TRBJ1-2; D may be TRBD1 (6 bases). Between the trimmed V and J ends, which lost 2 bases and 7 bases, there was a span of 20 bases. The CDR3 spans 16 residues. Germline lookup yields CDR1 MNHEY and CDR2 SVGEGT. CDR3: CASSYLPDSLEVGYTF. The DNA for the CDR3 is TGTGCCAGCAGTTACCTCCCGGACAGCCTAGAGGTTGGCTACACCTTC.

J is TRBJ2-7 and V is TRBV19; 12 bases fit TRBD1. The CDR3 has 17 amino acids. Germline trimming cut 10 bases from V and 0 bases from J; bases unmatched to any gene: 13. Germline V gives CDR1 LNHDA, CDR2 SQIVND (reference sequence). The CDR3 region is CATAAGTGGTISYEQYF. For the CDR3, the DNA is TGTGCCACTGCCGCCGGGACAGGGGGCACCATCTCCTACGAGCAGTACTTC.

The chain has TRBV3-1 (or the pseudogene TRBV3-2) and TRBJ2-1; 11 bases align to TRBD2. CDR1 and CDR2 from the germline V gene are LGHDT and YNNKEL (reference sequence). V shed 5 bases and J 4 bases; nucleotides not matched to a gene: 7. The CDR3 loop spans 16 amino acids. The CDR3 here is CASSKLAGVSYNEQFF. The CDR3 nucleotides are TGTGCCAGCAGCAAACTAGCGGGAGTTTCATACAATGAGCAGTTCTTC.

The chain uses TRBV29-1 and TRBJ2-3, with D possibly TRBD2 on 5 matching bases. CDR3 length: 15 residues. Per germline, CDR1 SQVTM and CDR2 ANQGSEA. V was clipped by 4 bases and J by 2 bases, with 16 bases between them. As DNA, the CDR3 is TGCAGCGTTGCCCTACTAGTGGTGTCCACAGATACGCAGTATTTT. Protein: CSVALLVVSTDTQYF.

This rearrangement joins TRBV6-2 or TRBV6-3 to TRBJ2-7; 7 bases are shared with TRBD2. The germline V gene has CDR1 MNHEY and CDR2 SVGEGT. The CDR3 runs to 16 residues. V gave up 2 bases and J gave up 3 bases; unmatched junction bases: 10. Here the CDR3 reads CASSYGRGLSGYEQYF. The CDR3 DNA follows: TGTGCCAGCAGTTACGGGAGGGGTCTCAGCGGCTACGAGCAGTACTTC.

This clone was recorded many times. V and J are TRBV7-2 and TRBJ2-3; 9 bases line up with TRBD2. The germline V gene has CDR1 SGHTA and CDR2 FQGNSA. V was clipped by 1 base and J by 5 bases; unmatched bases: 7. This CDR3 is built from 16 residues. The CDR3 nucleotides read TGTGCCAGCAGCTTAGATGCGGGGGGGCCAAAAGATACGCAGTATTTT. This codes for CASSLDAGGPKDTQYF. The complete variable domain, with remaining parts taken from reference TRBV7-2 and TRBJ2-3, reads GAGVSQSPSNKVTEKGKDVELRCDPISGHTALYWYRQSLGQGLEFLIYFQGNSAPDKSGLPSDRFSAERTGGSVSTLTIQRTQQEDSAVYLCASSLDAGGPKDTQYFGPGTRLTVL.

The chain couples TRBV29-1 to TRBJ2-7, with TRBD2 identical over 7 bases. Germline V gives CDR1 SQVTM, CDR2 ANQGSEA. The CDR3 spans 14 residues. The trim removed 4 bases at V and 7 bases at J, leaving 13 bases unmatched. CDR3 bases: TGCAGCGTTGGACGGGGCGGGAGTATCTGGGAGCAGTACTTC. Amino acid sequence: CSVGRGGSIWEQYF.

The rearrangement links TRBV24-1 to TRBJ2-1, with a possible D match to TRBD1 (5 bases). V was trimmed by 4 bases and J by 0 bases, leaving 9 bases between them. This CDR3 spans 15 amino acids. Germline CDR1 and CDR2: KGHDR and SFDVKD. CDR3 DNA: TGTGCCACCAGTGAAGGGGCAGGCTCCTACAATGAGCAGTTCTTC. Its protein is CATSEGAGSYNEQFF.